These 32 T cell receptor beta chains originate from one sample sequenced in a study of blood T cell repertoires in COVID-19. Method: immunoSEQ multiplex PCR; TCRdb's copy keeps in-frame clones and lacks some. The table lists about 45,000 clones, roughly 76% of them singletons. The sample was peripheral blood. The receptor set was obtained from a woman between 65 and 79 years old with acute or convalescent COVID-19.

The count of this clone is one. The rearrangement joins TRBV7-2 to TRBJ1-6, with unresolved D. The germline V gene encodes CDR1 SGHTA and CDR2 FQGNSA. V dropped 0 bases and J dropped 10 bases, with 13 bases sitting between them. The CDR3 consists of 15 residues. The CDR3 protein is CASSLAWRVSSPLHF. The CDR3 nucleotides read TGTGCCAGCAGCTTAGCCTGGCGGGTCTCATCACCCCTCCACTTT. Full variable domain (outside the CDR3, taken from reference TRBV7-2 and TRBJ1-6): GAGVSQSPSNKVTEKGKDVELRCDPISGHTALYWYRQSLGQGLEFLIYFQGNSAPDKSGLPSDRFSAERTGGSVSTLTIQRTQQEDSAVYLCASSLAWRVSSPLHFGNGTRLTVT.

The genes are TRBV18 and TRBJ2-7; the match to TRBD1 covers 7 bases. This CDR3 region has 15 residues. V gave up 0 bases and J gave up 3 bases; unmatched junction bases: 5. CDR1 is KGHSH and CDR2 is LQKENI in the germline V gene. The CDR3 DNA reads TGTGCCAGCTCACCACCATTTCGGACAGGCTACGAGCAGTACTTC. Amino acid sequence: CASSPPFRTGYEQYF.

The J gene is TRBJ1-1, the V gene TRBV6-5; 11 bases match TRBD1. CDR1 is MNHEY and CDR2 is SVGAGI in the germline V gene. J gave up 10 bases and V 6 bases, and 4 bases lay outside the gene matches. The CDR3 spans 12 residues. The DNA for the CDR3 is TGTGCCAGCAGACACGGGACAGGGGGAGCTTTCTTT. Translation: CASRHGTGGAFF.

The chain combines TRBV18 with TRBJ1-2; D is unclear. V lost 0 bases, J lost 8 bases, and 13 bases lay in between. Germline V lookup: CDR1 KGHSH, CDR2 LQKENI. This CDR3 region has 14 residues. CDR3 nucleotides: TGTGCCAGCTCACCACCGGTCTACAGAGGGGGCTACACCTTC. This sequence encodes CASSPPVYRGGYTF.

The V call is TRBV6-6, the J call TRBJ1-1, with TRBD1 as a possible D gene (6 bases). This CDR3 is 13 amino acids long. The V and J ends lost 7 bases and 1 base respectively, with 10 bases between them. Germline V gives CDR1 MNHNY, CDR2 SVGAGI (reference sequence). The CDR3 sequence: CASTLTGNTEAFF. CDR3 nucleotides: TGTGCCAGCACTTTGACAGGGAACACTGAAGCTTTCTTT.

The V and J genes are TRBV2 and TRBJ1-1; D gene uncertain. The germline CDR1 and CDR2 sequences are SNHLY and FYNNEI. V was cut by 5 bases and J by 1 base, with 14 bases left in between. This CDR3 spans 15 amino acids. The CDR3 coding sequence is TGTGCCAGCAGTCAATATCTCACTGAGAACACTGAAGCTTTCTTT. Amino acid sequence: CASSQYLTENTEAFF. Using reference TRBV2 and TRBJ1-1 for the parts outside the CDR3, the full variable domain is EPEVTQTPSHQVTQMGQEVILRCVPISNHLYFYWYRQILGQKVEFLVSFYNNEISEKSEIFDDQFSVERPDGSNFTLKIRSTKLEDSAMYFCASSQYLTENTEAFFGQGTRLTVV.

The chain couples TRBV15 to TRBJ2-1; D gene unclear. The CDR3 covers 14 residues. Germline V gene data show CDR1 as LNHNV and CDR2 as YYDKDF (reference sequence). Trimming cost V 1 base and J 6 bases, with 10 bases left between them. Written as DNA, the CDR3 is TGTGCCACCAGCAGAGTTAGGCCAGGCAATGAGCAGTTCTTC. This encodes CATSRVRPGNEQFF. Using reference TRBV15 and TRBJ2-1 for the parts outside the CDR3, the full variable domain is DAMVIQNPRYQVTQFGKPVTLSCSQTLNHNVMYWYQQKSSQAPKLLFHYYDKDFNNEADTPDNFQSRRPNTSFCFLDIRSPGLGDTAMYLCATSRVRPGNEQFFGPGTRLTVL.

V usage is TRBV10-1 and J usage is TRBJ2-5; TRBD1 is a possible D gene (6 bases). The CDR3 loop spans 15 amino acids. Trimming shortened V by 2 bases and J by 2 bases, and 12 bases separated the two germline ends. The germline gives CDR1 WNHNN, CDR2 SYGVQD (reference sequence). The CDR3 protein is CASSENQGRQETQYF. The CDR3, as DNA: TGCGCCAGCAGTGAGAATCAGGGGCGGCAAGAGACCCAGTACTTC.

The V call is TRBV18, the J call TRBJ2-1, with a tentative D call TRBD1 (5 bases). CDR1 and CDR2 from the germline V gene are KGHSH and LQKENI. This CDR3 is 14 amino acids long. Between the trimmed V and J ends, which lost 3 bases and 3 bases, there was a span of 9 bases. Here the CDR3 reads CASSPTAIYNEQFF. CDR3 DNA sequence: TGTGCCAGCTCACCGACAGCAATCTACAATGAGCAGTTCTTC.

The chain couples TRBV12-3 or TRBV12-4 to TRBJ1-6, with D hard to call. The CDR3 is 13 residues long. V was cut by 6 bases and J by 4 bases, with 7 bases left in between. CDR3 nucleotide sequence: TGTGCCAGCAGCGGGAGTTATAATTCACCCCTCCACTTT. Its protein product is CASSGSYNSPLHF.

The chain links TRBV19 to TRBJ2-5, with a weak D call TRBD2 (7 bases). Germline loops: CDR1 LNHDA, CDR2 SQIVND (reference sequence). CDR3 length: 14 amino acids. Trimming stripped 4 bases from V and 1 base from J, with 10 bases between. The CDR3 is CASSRGGRQETQYF. The CDR3 DNA reads as TGTGCCAGTAGTAGGGGGGGGCGCCAAGAGACCCAGTACTTC.

The chain has TRBV19 and TRBJ1-1; no definite D call. CDR3 length equals 15 residues. Trimming cost V 2 bases and J 1 base, with 11 bases left between them. Looked up from germline, CDR1 is LNHDA and CDR2 is SQIVND (reference sequence). CDR3 amino acids: CASSIMASSNTEAFF. The CDR3 DNA sequence: TGTGCCAGTAGTATAATGGCCTCATCGAACACTGAAGCTTTCTTT.

This chain joins TRBV10-1 and TRBJ2-1; TRBD2 is a possible D gene (7 bases). Trimming removed 6 bases from V and 3 bases from J, with 18 bases in between. The germline V gene encodes CDR1 WNHNN and CDR2 SYGVQD (reference sequence). This CDR3 has 16 residues. As DNA, the CDR3 is TGCGCCAGCAGCCGAGGACGGGGGGCGGTCTACAATGAGCAGTTCTTC. Protein sequence: CASSRGRGAVYNEQFF.

J is TRBJ2-7 and V is TRBV28; TRBD2 agrees at 9 bases. V lost 6 bases to trimming and J lost 2 bases; unmatched junction nucleotides: 2. CDR3 length: 13 amino acids. CDR1 and CDR2 from the germline V gene are MDHEN and SYDVKM. The CDR3 is CASRKRGAYEQYF. CDR3 coding DNA: TGTGCCAGCAGAAAGCGGGGGGCCTACGAGCAGTACTTC.

The rearrangement links TRBV7-9 to TRBJ2-5, with 12 bases identical to TRBD2. V lost 8 bases to trimming and J lost 5 bases; unmatched junction nucleotides: 9. Germline lookup yields CDR1 SEHNR and CDR2 FQNEAQ (reference sequence). The CDR3 runs 15 residues. DNA of the CDR3: TGTGCCAGCGGCATGACTAGCGGGGGTAGGGAGACCCAGTACTTC. Protein product: CASGMTSGGRETQYF. The variable domain in full, with the rest retrieved from reference TRBV7-9 and TRBJ2-5, is DTGVSQNPRHKITKRGQNVTFRCDPISEHNRLYWYRQTLGQGPEFLTYFQNEAQLEKSRLLSDRFSAERPKGSFSTLEIQRTEQGDSAMYLCASGMTSGGRETQYFGPGTRLLVL.

The chain recombines TRBV6-5 with TRBJ2-6; D is perhaps TRBD2 (5 bases). Trimming pared 7 bases from V and 2 bases from J, leaving 12 bases between. This CDR3 spans 15 amino acids. Germline values: CDR1 MNHEY, CDR2 SVGAGI. The CDR3 reads CASTPEGTGANVLTF. CDR3 DNA: TGTGCCAGCACCCCCGAGGGCACTGGGGCCAACGTCCTGACTTTC.

The chain joins TRBV2 to TRBJ2-3; TRBD2 aligns across 7 bases. Germline values: CDR1 SNHLY, CDR2 FYNNEI. This CDR3 has 13 residues. V dropped 2 bases and J dropped 7; count of bases not matched to a gene: 3. CDR3 nucleotides: TGTGCCAGCAGTGAAAGGGAGGGCAATACGCAGTATTTT. It encodes CASSEREGNTQYF.

V is TRBV18 and J is TRBJ2-1; 12 bases line up with TRBD2. Germline lookup yields CDR1 KGHSH and CDR2 LQKENI. The CDR3 runs 17 residues. V lost 3 bases, J lost 5 bases, and 8 bases stayed unmatched. The CDR3: CASSPGPLAGGHNEQFF. CDR3 nucleotides: TGTGCCAGCTCACCTGGGCCCCTAGCGGGGGGGCACAATGAGCAGTTCTTC.

This clone was found a few times. The DNA of the CDR3 is TGTGCCAGCAGCTCACACGGACAGGGGAATTCACCCCTCCACTTT. Its translation: CASSSHGQGNSPLHF. V gene TRBV7-2 combines with J gene TRBJ1-6, with 9 bases fitting TRBD1. This CDR3 is 15 amino acids long. V shed 4 bases, J shed 7 bases, and the junction held 5 bases outside the gene matches. Germline V gives CDR1 SGHTA, CDR2 FQGNSA.

The chain uses TRBV6-1 and TRBJ1-5, with TRBD1 matching 8 bases. Germline V lookup: CDR1 MNHNS, CDR2 SASEGT. The CDR3 sequence is 16 residues long. The junction had 11 bases not matched to a gene; V was cut back by 3 bases and J by 7 bases. The CDR3 DNA reads as TGTGCCAGCAGTGATGCCGTGGCAGGGGGCCTGCAGCCCCAGCATTTT. Translation gives CASSDAVAGGLQPQHF.

The rearrangement joins TRBV18 to TRBJ2-5; the match to TRBD2 covers 8 bases. Unmatched junction bases numbered 6, after V lost 3 bases and J lost 0 bases. CDR1 is KGHSH, CDR2 LQKENI, per germline. The CDR3 loop spans 16 amino acids. The CDR3 DNA reads as TGTGCCAGCTCACCTGCTGAACTAGCGGACCAAGAGACCCAGTACTTC. This codes for CASSPAELADQETQYF.

V and J are TRBV6-5 and TRBJ2-7; 11 bases fit TRBD1. The CDR3 totals 14 residues. Germline lookup yields CDR1 MNHEY and CDR2 SVGAGI. Trimming took 6 bases from V and 2 from J; bases not matched to a gene: 3. CDR3 protein: CASRGQGGPYEQYF. Written as DNA, the CDR3 is TGTGCCAGCAGGGGACAGGGGGGACCCTACGAGCAGTACTTC.

The chain couples TRBV6-1 to TRBJ2-7; TRBD2 might be the D (5 bases). The germline gives CDR1 MNHNS, CDR2 SASEGT. This CDR3 spans 15 amino acids. The V end was cut by 2 bases, the J end by 7 bases, with 18 bases between. CDR3 sequence reads: CASSERGRGRWEQYF. CDR3 bases: TGTGCCAGCAGTGAACGGGGTAGAGGGCGGTGGGAGCAGTACTTC.

This chain connects TRBV6-5 to TRBJ2-5; D call uncertain. This CDR3 is built from 14 residues. The germline V and J ends were trimmed by 4 bases and 4 bases, with 13 bases remaining between them. The germline gives CDR1 MNHEY, CDR2 SVGAGI. CDR3 bases: TGTGCCAGCAGTTTCAGACGAGAGGCAGAGACCCAGTACTTC. Translating gives CASSFRREAETQYF.

This rearrangement joins TRBV9 to TRBJ1-1; 8 positions match TRBD1. The ends lost 2 bases at V and 4 bases at J; junction bases unmatched: 7. The CDR3 totals 15 residues. The germline CDR1 and CDR2 sequences are SGDLS and YYNGEE. The CDR3 DNA is TGTGCCAGCAGCGTGTACGACAGGGGAGGCACTGAAGCTTTCTTT. This sequence encodes CASSVYDRGGTEAFF.

The chain combines TRBV5-1 with TRBJ2-1; D is perhaps TRBD1 (6 bases). Trimming removed 9 bases at V and 0 bases at J, with 13 bases between. The CDR3 is made up of 14 amino acids. Germline loops: CDR1 SGHRS, CDR2 YFSETQ. CDR3: CANGQTSSYNEQFF. DNA of the CDR3: TGCGCCAACGGACAGACGAGCTCCTACAATGAGCAGTTCTTC.

The J gene is TRBJ1-5, the V gene TRBV4-2; D is uncertain. Germline assignment: CDR1 LGHNA and CDR2 YNFKEQ. CDR3 length: 14 amino acids. Deletions cut 2 bases from V and 7 bases from J, with 12 bases between. CDR3 sequence (DNA): TGTGCCAGCAGCCAACATCTAGAGAAGCAGCCCCAGCATTTT. Amino acid sequence: CASSQHLEKQPQHF.

This clone has a count of ten or more. The V and J genes are TRBV27 and TRBJ2-2; a weak D match, TRBD2 (5 bases). Germline CDR1 MNHEY, CDR2 SMNVEV (reference sequence). CDR3 length: 14 amino acids. Trimming cost V 1 base and J 4 bases, with 7 bases left between them. The CDR3 region is CASSLFRGTGELFF. For the CDR3, the DNA is TGTGCCAGCAGTTTATTTCGGGGCACCGGGGAGCTGTTTTTT.

V gene TRBV4-3 combines with J gene TRBJ2-2, with D tentatively TRBD2 (6 bases). The V and J ends lost 5 bases and 3 bases respectively, with 16 bases between them. CDR1 is LGHNA, CDR2 YSLEER, per germline. This CDR3 contains 16 residues. CDR3 nucleotides: TGCGCCAGCAGCTACGGGACTCTTGGTGACACCGGGGAGCTGTTTTTT. Its translation is CASSYGTLGDTGELFF.

This clone was observed a single time. This chain joins TRBV28 and TRBJ1-1; 9 bases agree with TRBD1. The CDR3 is 13 residues long. The V segment lost 6 bases and the J segment 5 bases; nucleotides outside the gene matches: 4. Looked up from germline, CDR1 is MDHEN and CDR2 is SYDVKM. The CDR3 spells CASSQGQGTEAFF. The CDR3 DNA reads as TGTGCCAGCAGCCAAGGACAGGGGACTGAAGCTTTCTTT.

The chain employs TRBV7-9 and TRBJ2-7; 7 bases map to TRBD1. The CDR3 has 15 residues. CDR1 and CDR2 from the germline V gene are SEHNR and FQNEAQ (reference sequence). V lost 1 base and J lost 2; bases outside the gene matches: 5. The CDR3 bases are TGTGCCAGCAGCTTAGGCTGGGACAGCCCCTACGAGCAGTACTTC. This sequence encodes CASSLGWDSPYEQYF.

The chain has TRBV6-5 and TRBJ1-6; TRBD1 aligns across 8 bases. CDR1 and CDR2 (germline): MNHEY, SVGAGI. The CDR3 totals 15 residues. Unmatched junction bases numbered 8, after V lost 2 bases and J lost 11 bases. The CDR3 spells CASSYQGTGGTPLHF. CDR3 in DNA: TGTGCCAGCAGTTACCAGGGGACAGGCGGAACACCCCTCCACTTT.